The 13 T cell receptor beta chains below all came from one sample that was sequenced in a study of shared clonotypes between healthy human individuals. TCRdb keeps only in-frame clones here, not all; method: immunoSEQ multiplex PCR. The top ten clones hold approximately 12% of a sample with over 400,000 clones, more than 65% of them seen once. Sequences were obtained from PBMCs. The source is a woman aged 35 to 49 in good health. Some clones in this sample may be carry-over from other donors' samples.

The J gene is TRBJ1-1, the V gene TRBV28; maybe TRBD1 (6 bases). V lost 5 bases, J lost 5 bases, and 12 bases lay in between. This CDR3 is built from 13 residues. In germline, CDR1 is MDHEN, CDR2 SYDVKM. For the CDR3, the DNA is TGTGCCAGCAGTGAACAGGGTGGGACTGAAGCTTTCTTT. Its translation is CASSEQGGTEAFF. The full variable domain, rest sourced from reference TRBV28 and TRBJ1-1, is DVKVTQSSRYLVKRTGEKVFLECVQDMDHENMFWYRQDPGLGLRLIYFSYDVKMKEKGDIPEGYSVSREKKERFSLILESASTNQTSMYLCASSEQGGTEAFFGQGTRLTVV.

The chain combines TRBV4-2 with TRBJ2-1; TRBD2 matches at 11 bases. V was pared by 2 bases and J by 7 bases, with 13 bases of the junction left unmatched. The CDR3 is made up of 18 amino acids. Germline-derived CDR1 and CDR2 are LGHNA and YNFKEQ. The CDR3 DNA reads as TGTGCCAGCAGCCAATCTCCCCCCGGGACTAGCGGCTGGAATGAGCAGTTCTTC. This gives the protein CASSQSPPGTSGWNEQFF.

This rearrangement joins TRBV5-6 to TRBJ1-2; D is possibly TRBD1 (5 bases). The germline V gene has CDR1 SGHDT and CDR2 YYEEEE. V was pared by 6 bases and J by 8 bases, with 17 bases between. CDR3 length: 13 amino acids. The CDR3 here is CASTLGRVWGYTF. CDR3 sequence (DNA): TGTGCCAGCACCCTTGGCAGGGTGTGGGGCTACACCTTC.

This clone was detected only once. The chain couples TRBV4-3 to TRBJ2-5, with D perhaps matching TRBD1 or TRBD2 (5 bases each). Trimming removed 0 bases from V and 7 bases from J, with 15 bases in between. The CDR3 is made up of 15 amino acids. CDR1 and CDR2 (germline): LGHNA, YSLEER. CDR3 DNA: TGCGCCAGCAGCCAAGATAGGGGCGCAGGAGGGACCCAGTACTTC. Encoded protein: CASSQDRGAGGTQYF.

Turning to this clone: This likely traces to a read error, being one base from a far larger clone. CDR3 sequence (DNA): TGTGCCAGCAGTGGCGGGGGTAGCGGGACTTTTGGTGATACGCAGTATTTT. Protein product: CASSGGGSGTFGDTQYF. V and J are TRBV25-1 and TRBJ2-3; the match to TRBD2 covers 8 bases. The V segment lost 4 bases and the J segment 6 bases; nucleotides outside the gene matches: 15. Germline lookup yields CDR1 MGHDK and CDR2 SYGVNS. CDR3 size: 17 residues.

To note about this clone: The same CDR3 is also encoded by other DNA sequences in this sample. CDR3 bases: TGCGCCAGCAGCCCGGGGACAGCTAACTATGGCTACACCTTC. It specifies CASSPGTANYGYTF. The chain recombines TRBV5-1 with TRBJ1-2, with 7 bases matching TRBD1. Germline CDR1 SGHRS, CDR2 YFSETQ. This CDR3 has 14 residues. The ends lost 4 bases at V and 0 bases at J; junction bases unmatched: 3.

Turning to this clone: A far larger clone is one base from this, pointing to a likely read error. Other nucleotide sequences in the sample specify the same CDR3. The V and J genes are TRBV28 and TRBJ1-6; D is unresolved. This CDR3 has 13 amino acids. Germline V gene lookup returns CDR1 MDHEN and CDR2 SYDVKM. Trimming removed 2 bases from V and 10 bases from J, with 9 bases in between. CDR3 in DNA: TGTGCCAGCAGTTTAAGTCGTAACTCACCCCTCCACTTT. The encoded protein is CASSLSRNSPLHF.

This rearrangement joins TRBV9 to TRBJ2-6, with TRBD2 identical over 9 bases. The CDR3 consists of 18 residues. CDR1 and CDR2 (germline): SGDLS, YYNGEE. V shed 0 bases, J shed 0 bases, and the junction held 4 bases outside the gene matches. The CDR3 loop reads CASSVGLAESSGANVLTF. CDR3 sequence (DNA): TGTGCCAGCAGCGTAGGACTAGCGGAGAGCTCTGGGGCCAACGTCCTGACTTTC.

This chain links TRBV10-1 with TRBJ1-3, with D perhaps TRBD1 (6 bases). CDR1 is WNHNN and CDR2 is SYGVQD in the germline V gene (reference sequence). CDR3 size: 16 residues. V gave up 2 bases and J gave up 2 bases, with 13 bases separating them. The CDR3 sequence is CASSEADRRTGNTIYF. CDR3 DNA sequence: TGCGCCAGCAGTGAGGCCGACAGGCGCACTGGAAACACCATATATTTT.

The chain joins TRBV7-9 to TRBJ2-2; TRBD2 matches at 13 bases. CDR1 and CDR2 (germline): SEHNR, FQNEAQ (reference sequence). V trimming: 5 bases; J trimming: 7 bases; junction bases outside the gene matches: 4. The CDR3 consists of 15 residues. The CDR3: CASSVLAGGFGELFF. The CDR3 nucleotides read TGTGCCAGCAGCGTACTAGCGGGAGGGTTCGGGGAGCTGTTTTTT.

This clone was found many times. CDR3 DNA sequence: TGTGCCAGCAGCTTCGGGGGACTCGACAACACCGGGGAGCTGTTTTTT. This encodes CASSFGGLDNTGELFF. The J gene is TRBJ2-2, the V gene TRBV5-4; D may be TRBD2 (6 bases). The V gene lost 2 bases and the J gene lost 2 bases, with 13 bases spanning the gap. The CDR3 is made up of 16 amino acids. Looked up from germline, CDR1 is SGHNT and CDR2 is YYREEE (reference sequence).

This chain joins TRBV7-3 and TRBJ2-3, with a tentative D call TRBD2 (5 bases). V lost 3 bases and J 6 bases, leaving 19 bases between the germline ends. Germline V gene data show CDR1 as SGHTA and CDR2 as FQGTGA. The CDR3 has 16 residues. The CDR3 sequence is CASSFRGGGLGDTQYF. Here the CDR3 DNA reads TGTGCCAGCAGCTTCCGAGGAGGAGGACTTGGGGATACGCAGTATTTT.

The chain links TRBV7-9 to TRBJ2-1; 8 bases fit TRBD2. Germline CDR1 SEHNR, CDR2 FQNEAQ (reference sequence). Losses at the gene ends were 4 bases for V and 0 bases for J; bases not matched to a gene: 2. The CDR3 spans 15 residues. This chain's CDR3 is CASSSSGHSYNEQFF. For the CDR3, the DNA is TGTGCCAGCAGCTCTAGCGGGCACTCCTACAATGAGCAGTTCTTC.